These 2 T cell receptor beta chains share one sample of origin, sequenced in a study of brain T cells in children with intractable seizures. Here immunoSEQ multiplex PCR was the method, and the copy in TCRdb shows in-frame clones only, minus some. The sample lists 80,000 or so clones, more than 75% seen once, with around 25% in the top ten. Specimen: peripheral blood, collected at surgery. These receptors originate from a girl aged 2-10 years with Rasmussen encephalitis and intractable seizures.

This chain uses TRBV3-1 (or the pseudogene TRBV3-2) with TRBJ2-1; 10 positions match TRBD2. The CDR3 extends over 15 amino acids. Trimming removed 1 base from V and 8 bases from J; junction bases left unmatched: 5. The germline CDR1 and CDR2 sequences are LGHDT and YNNKEL (reference sequence). DNA of the CDR3: TGTGCCAGCAGCCAAGTAGCGGGAGGTCAACATGAGCAGTTCTTC. It encodes CASSQVAGGQHEQFF.

This rearrangement joins TRBV23-1 to TRBJ1-2; D unclear. TRBV23-1 qualifies as an ORF whose function is uncertain. This CDR3 is built from 15 residues. With 3 bases removed from V and 5 bases from J, the gap between germline ends came to 16 bases. The CDR3 sequence: CASSHPEEDLYGYTF. As DNA, the CDR3 is TGCGCCAGCAGTCACCCTGAGGAAGACTTGTATGGCTACACCTTC.